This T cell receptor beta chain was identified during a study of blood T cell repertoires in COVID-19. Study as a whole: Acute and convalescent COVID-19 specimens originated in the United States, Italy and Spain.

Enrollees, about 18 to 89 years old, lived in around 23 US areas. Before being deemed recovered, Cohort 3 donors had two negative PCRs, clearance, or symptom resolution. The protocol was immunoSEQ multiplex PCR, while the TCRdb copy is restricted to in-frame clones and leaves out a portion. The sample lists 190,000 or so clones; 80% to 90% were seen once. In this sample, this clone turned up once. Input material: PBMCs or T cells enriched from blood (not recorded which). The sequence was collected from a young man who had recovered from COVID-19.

The CDR3, as DNA: TGTGCCTGGAGTATAGGGGGACCCTACGAGCAGTACTTC. Protein: CAWSIGGPYEQYF. The chain recombines TRBV30 with TRBJ2-7, with a weak D call TRBD1 (6 bases). The CDR3 is 13 residues long. The germline V and J ends were trimmed by 2 bases and 2 bases, with 10 bases remaining between them. Per the germline V gene, CDR1 is GTSNPN and CDR2 is SVGIG (reference sequence).